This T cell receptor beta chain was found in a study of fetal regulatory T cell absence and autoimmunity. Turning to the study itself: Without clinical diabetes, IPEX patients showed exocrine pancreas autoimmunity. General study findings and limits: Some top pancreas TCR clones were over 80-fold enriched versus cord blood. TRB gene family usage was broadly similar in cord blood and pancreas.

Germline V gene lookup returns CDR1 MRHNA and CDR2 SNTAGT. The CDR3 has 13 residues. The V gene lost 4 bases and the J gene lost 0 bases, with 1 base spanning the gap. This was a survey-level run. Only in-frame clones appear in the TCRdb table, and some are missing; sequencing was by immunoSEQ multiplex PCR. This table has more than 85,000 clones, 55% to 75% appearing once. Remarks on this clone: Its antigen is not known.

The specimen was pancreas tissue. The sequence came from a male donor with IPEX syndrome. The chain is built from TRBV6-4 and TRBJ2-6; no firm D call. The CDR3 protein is CASSVSGANVLTF. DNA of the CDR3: TGTGCCAGCAGTGTCTCTGGGGCCAACGTCCTGACTTTC.